The clone carrying this TCR beta chain was counted between two and nine times. Its antigen is currently unknown. This entry belongs to a study of T cells in Graves' hyperthyroidism and ophthalmopathy. At the level of the study: Peripheral blood was obtained at initial diagnosis, preceding any treatment. General study points: Researchers report that a 13 V-J model separated ophthalmopathy from stable hyperthyroidism. Most clonotypes expanded in thyroid above 0.001 were likewise present in blood.

Amplification yielded TCR beta CDR3 regions, with RNA transcripts as the source. Researchers ran a first-round RT-PCR on the TCR CDR3 using the HTBI primer set. In TCRdb, the multiplex PCR reads were re-called with MiXCR into one record per CDR3 protein. The data contain about 840,000 distinct CDR3 sequences, 35% to 45% of them singletons. Hyperthyroidism was newly diagnosed in patients aged 18 to 65 (duration under 2 months). V lost 0 bases and J lost 4, with 13 bases in between. CDR3 length: 15 amino acids. CDR1 SGHDT and CDR2 YYEEEE come from the germline V gene. V gene TRBV5-6 combines with J gene TRBJ1-2; unclear D gene. The sample was blood. The sequence derives from a man between 18 and 35 years old with Graves' hyperthyroidism. CDR3 sequence reads: CASSLGSPVAYGYTF. CDR3 coding DNA: TGTGCCAGCAGCTTGGGAAGTCCAGTGGCCTATGGCTACACCTTC.